This entry concerns a single T cell receptor (beta chain). Produced via immunoSEQ multiplex PCR; TCRdb's table is partial and in-frame only. The sample has 300,000 to 350,000 clones, 90% seen once. Followed over time, Seattle patients had been enrolled while infection was active. The sample originates from a study of blood T cell repertoires in COVID-19. Study information: Spain, Italy and the United States supplied samples that represented acute and convalescent COVID-19.

The sample was peripheral blood. The origin of this receptor is a woman in her forties with COVID-19, enrolled during active disease.

This CDR3 is CASSYGSSGYNEQFF. DNA for the CDR3: TGTGCCAGCAGTTATGGCAGCTCAGGCTACAATGAGCAGTTCTTC. This rearrangement joins TRBV6-5 to TRBJ2-1, with no clear D. Germline CDR1 MNHEY, CDR2 SVGAGI. CDR3 length equals 15 residues. V lost 3 bases to trimming and J lost 3 bases, with 12 bases between them.